What follows are 15 T cell receptor beta chains derived from one specimen sequenced in a study of chemoradiotherapy in HPV16-positive cancers. TCRdb keeps only in-frame clones here, not all; method: immunoSEQ multiplex PCR. The sample lists 65,000 to 80,000 clones, approximately 91% occurring once. Sequenced here: blood, sampled from a patient who underwent chemoradiotherapy. All receptors come from a human donor with HPV-associated anogenital cancer.

This sequence joins TRBV30 and TRBJ1-5; TRBD1 might be the D (5 bases). V was shortened by 0 bases and J by 0 bases, with 9 bases between the two germline ends. Germline CDR1 reads GTSNPN; CDR2 reads SVGIG (reference sequence). The CDR3 has 15 amino acids. The CDR3 nucleotides read TGTGCCTGGAGTGTGATGGGGGTTAGCAATCAGCCCCAGCATTTT. Translated: CAWSVMGVSNQPQHF.

The chain couples TRBV13 to TRBJ2-7; D not certain. The germline V gene has CDR1 PRHDT and CDR2 FYEKMQ (reference sequence). CDR3 length: 11 residues. The germline V and J ends were trimmed by 1 base and 5 bases, with 3 bases remaining between them. CDR3 region: CASSLANEQYF. CDR3 coding DNA: TGTGCCAGCAGCTTAGCCAACGAGCAGTACTTC.

This sequence joins TRBV19 and TRBJ2-1; TRBD1 agrees at 7 bases. Germline loops: CDR1 LNHDA, CDR2 SQIVND (reference sequence). There are 13 residues in the CDR3. The CDR3 reads CASGTGQYNEQFF. CDR3 nucleotides: TGTGCTAGTGGGACGGGACAGTACAATGAGCAGTTCTTC.

This clone occurred once. This sequence joins TRBV6-4 and TRBJ2-7; TRBD1 or TRBD2 may be the D gene (5 bases each). V gave up 4 bases and J gave up 12 bases, with 16 bases separating them. Germline CDR1 MRHNA, CDR2 SNTAGT. The CDR3 covers 12 residues. CDR3 DNA sequence: TGTGCCAGCAGTGCACCGGGGACCTGGCGGTACTTC. Translation: CASSAPGTWRYF.

This clone is a singleton in its sample. The V and J genes are TRBV6-5 and TRBJ1-1; possible D gene TRBD1, 5 bases. Germline V CDR1 and CDR2: MNHEY, SVGAGI. This CDR3 has 12 residues. The V gene lost 5 bases and the J gene lost 11 bases, with 15 bases spanning the gap. Written as DNA, the CDR3 is TGTGCCAGCAGTGGACACGTGAACTGGGCTTTCTTT. Translated, it gives CASSGHVNWAFF.

J is TRBJ2-5 and V is TRBV11-2; the match to TRBD2 covers 7 bases. Per germline, CDR1 SGHAT and CDR2 FQNNGV. This CDR3 has 14 residues. Losses at the gene ends were 2 bases for V and 2 bases for J; bases not matched to a gene: 2. The CDR3 here is CASSLTGGQETQYF. DNA of the CDR3: TGTGCCAGCAGCTTAACGGGAGGACAAGAGACCCAGTACTTC.

The chain joins TRBV7-9 to TRBJ1-1; D possibly corresponds to TRBD1 (5 bases). Germline V gene lookup returns CDR1 SEHNR and CDR2 FQNEAQ (reference sequence). This CDR3 is 12 amino acids long. The V gene lost 8 bases and the J gene lost 5 bases, with 12 bases spanning the gap. CDR3 DNA sequence: TGTGCCAGCGGCAGGGAGTGGACTGAAGCTTTCTTT. This sequence encodes CASGREWTEAFF.

This chain joins TRBV7-6 and TRBJ1-3, with D unresolved. This CDR3 region has 17 residues. V dropped 5 bases and J dropped 0 bases, with 17 bases sitting between them. Germline V CDR1 and CDR2: SGHVS, FNYEAQ. The CDR3 bases are TGTGCCAGCAGCCCTCCAGGTGCGACCGGCTCTGGAAACACCATATATTTT. It specifies CASSPPGATGSGNTIYF.

This clone was picked up a small number of times. This chain connects TRBV21-1 to TRBJ1-2; TRBD1, the table's D call, lacks a check against the DNA. TRBV21-1 is noted as a pseudogene. This CDR3 comprises 20 residues. CDR3 protein: CASSKSGQVGQKLANYGYTF. CDR3 coding DNA: TGTGCCAGCAGCAAATCCGGACAGGTGGGACAGAAGTTAGCTAACTATGGCTACACCTTC.

The gene calls are TRBV30 and TRBJ2-7, with D maybe TRBD2 (7 bases). The CDR3 length is 14 residues. Trimming stripped 8 bases from V and 3 bases from J, with 20 bases between. The germline V gene has CDR1 GTSNPN and CDR2 SVGIG (reference sequence). Here the CDR3 reads CAGDRGGNHYEQYF. The CDR3 DNA is TGTGCCGGAGATAGGGGGGGGAACCACTACGAGCAGTACTTC.

The chain links TRBV5-4 to TRBJ2-7, with 14 positions matching TRBD2. V shed 3 bases, J shed 4 bases, and the junction held 3 bases outside the gene matches. The germline gives CDR1 SGHNT, CDR2 YYREEE (reference sequence). This CDR3 has 15 residues. This chain's CDR3 is CASSWGLAGEYEQYF. The CDR3 DNA follows: TGTGCCAGCAGCTGGGGACTAGCGGGGGAGTACGAGCAGTACTTC.

V and J are TRBV29-1 and TRBJ2-5; tentative D call: TRBD1 (5 bases). Germline assignment: CDR1 SQVTM and CDR2 ANQGSEA. CDR3 length: 15 amino acids. Trimming cost V 2 bases and J 5 bases, with 18 bases left between them. The CDR3 coding sequence is TGCAGCGTTGAAAGGGCCAGGGCCGGAATGGAGACCCAGTACTTC. Protein sequence: CSVERARAGMETQYF.

This chain links TRBV6-9 with TRBJ2-7; the D is unclear. This CDR3 spans 11 amino acids. Germline CDR1 and CDR2: MNHGY and SVAAGI. The germline V and J ends were trimmed by 6 bases and 4 bases, with 7 bases remaining between them. Here the CDR3 reads CASSSLYEQYF. The CDR3 nucleotides are TGTGCCAGCAGCTCGTTGTACGAGCAGTACTTC.

The chain carries TRBV15 and TRBJ2-3; a possible D gene is TRBD2 (5 bases). CDR3 length equals 16 residues. The germline gives CDR1 LNHNV, CDR2 YYDKDF (reference sequence). Trimming shortened V by 0 bases and J by 7 bases, and 17 bases separated the two germline ends. CDR3 amino acids: CATSREASGGGNTQYF. As DNA, the CDR3 is TGTGCCACCAGCAGAGAGGCGAGCGGAGGTGGGAATACGCAGTATTTT.

This clone was seen just once. This chain uses TRBV10-2 with TRBJ1-3; D might be TRBD1 (6 bases). With 8 bases removed from V and 3 bases from J, the gap between germline ends came to 11 bases. CDR1 and CDR2 (germline): WSHSY, SAAADI. The CDR3 runs to 13 residues. CDR3 amino acids: CASQRGDGNTIYF. Here the CDR3 DNA reads TGCGCCAGCCAAAGGGGGGATGGAAACACCATATATTTT.